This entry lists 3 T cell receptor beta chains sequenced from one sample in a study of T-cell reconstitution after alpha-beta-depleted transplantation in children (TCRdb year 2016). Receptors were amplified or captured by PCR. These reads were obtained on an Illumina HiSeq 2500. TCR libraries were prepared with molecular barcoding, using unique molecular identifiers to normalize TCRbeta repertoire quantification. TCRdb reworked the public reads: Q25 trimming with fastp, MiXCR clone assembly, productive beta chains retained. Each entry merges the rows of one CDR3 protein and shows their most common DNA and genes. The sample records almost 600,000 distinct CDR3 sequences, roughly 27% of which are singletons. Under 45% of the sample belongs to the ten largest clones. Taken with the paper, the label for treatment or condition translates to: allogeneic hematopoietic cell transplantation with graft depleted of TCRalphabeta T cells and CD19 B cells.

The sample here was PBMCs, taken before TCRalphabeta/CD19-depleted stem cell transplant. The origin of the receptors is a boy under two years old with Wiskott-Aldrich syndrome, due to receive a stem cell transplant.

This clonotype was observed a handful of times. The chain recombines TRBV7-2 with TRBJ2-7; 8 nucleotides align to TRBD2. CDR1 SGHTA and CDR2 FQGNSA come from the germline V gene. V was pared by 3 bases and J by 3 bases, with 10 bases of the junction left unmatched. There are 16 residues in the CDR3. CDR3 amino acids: CASSLFGSGTFYEQYF. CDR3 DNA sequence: TGTGCCAGCAGCTTGTTCGGTAGCGGGACCTTCTACGAGCAGTACTTC.

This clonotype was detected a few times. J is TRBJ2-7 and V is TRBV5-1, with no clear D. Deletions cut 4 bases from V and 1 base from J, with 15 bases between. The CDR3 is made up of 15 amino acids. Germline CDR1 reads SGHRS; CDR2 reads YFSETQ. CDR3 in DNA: TGCGCCAGCAGCGGGCCCTTCCGCGGATCCTACGAGCAGTACTTC. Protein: CASSGPFRGSYEQYF.

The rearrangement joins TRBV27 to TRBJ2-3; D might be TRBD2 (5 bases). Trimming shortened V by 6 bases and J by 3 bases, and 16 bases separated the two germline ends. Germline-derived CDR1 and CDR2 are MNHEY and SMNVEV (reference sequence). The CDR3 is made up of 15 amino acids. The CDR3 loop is CASSLGGAETDTQYF. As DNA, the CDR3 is TGTGCCAGCAGCCTTGGCGGAGCGGAGACAGATACGCAGTATTTT.